What follows is one T cell receptor beta chain and its context. The data are from a study of control samples from healthy donors and cancer patients. The CDR3 is 14 amino acids. The germline CDR1 and CDR2 sequences are SGHNT and YYREEE (reference sequence). With 6 bases clipped from V and 4 bases from J, the junction kept 7 bases outside the gene matches. Sequencing used immunoSEQ multiplex PCR; TCRdb keeps in-frame clones, though not all of them. Among some 98,000 clones listed, less than 85% were seen once. The J gene is TRBJ2-3, the V gene TRBV5-4, with 8 bases that match TRBD2. The sequence came from a man between 65 and 85 years old with lung cancer. What was sequenced was PBMCs. The CDR3 is CASTRRGGADTQYF. As DNA, the CDR3 is TGTGCCAGCACGAGACGGGGGGGGGCAGATACGCAGTATTTT. Complete variable domain (other parts from reference TRBV5-4 and TRBJ2-3): ETGVTQSPTHLIKTRGQQVTLRCSSQSGHNTVSWYQQALGQGPQFIFQYYREEENGRGNFPPRFSGLQFPNYSSELNVNALELDDSALYLCASTRRGGADTQYFGPGTRLTVL.